These 20 T cell receptor beta chains were sequenced from one sample in a study of control samples from healthy donors and cancer patients. Assay used: immunoSEQ multiplex PCR; TCRdb lists only in-frame clones, some missing. The table lists approximately 80,000 clones, roughly 88% of them singletons, with more than 5% in the top ten. The material sequenced was blood. These TCRs come from a woman between 45 and 60 years old in good health.

V usage is TRBV25-1 and J usage is TRBJ2-1; 7 bases fit TRBD1. Trimming removed 6 bases from V and 5 bases from J; junction bases left unmatched: 7. Germline CDR1 is MGHDK and CDR2 is SYGVNS. This CDR3 comprises 14 residues. The CDR3 DNA reads TGTGCCAGCAGCCCTCGGGACAGCCACAATGAGCAGTTCTTC. Translation gives CASSPRDSHNEQFF.

On this clone itself: The junction departs from germline at one end; a sequencing error may be responsible. This chain joins TRBV11-2 and TRBJ2-7, with 9 positions matching TRBD1. Germline lookup yields CDR1 SGHAT and CDR2 FQNNGV. This CDR3 is built from 14 residues. CDR3 nucleotides: TGTGCCAGCAGCCTGGGACAGGGAGCCCTTCCTACGAACTTC. It yields the protein CASSLGQGALPTNF.

This rearrangement joins TRBV9 to TRBJ2-1; possible D gene TRBD1, 6 bases. The CDR3 loop spans 13 amino acids. V shed 1 base and J shed 15 bases, with 17 bases lying between them. CDR1 is SGDLS, CDR2 YYNGEE, per germline. The CDR3 here is CASSVIEQGPAFF. The CDR3 DNA follows: TGTGCCAGCAGCGTAATCGAGCAGGGGCCCGCGTTCTTC. The full variable domain, in which reference TRBV9 and TRBJ2-1 provide the parts outside the CDR3, is DSGVTQTPKHLITATGQRVTLRCSPRSGDLSVYWYQQSLDQGLQFLIQYYNGEERAKGNILERFSAQQFPDLHSELNLSSLELGDSALYFCASSVIEQGPAFFGPGTRLTVL.

The chain joins TRBV19 to TRBJ2-2, with TRBD1 matching 7 bases. The length of the CDR3 is 16 residues. The V segment lost 3 bases and the J segment 2 bases; nucleotides outside the gene matches: 6. Germline V gene lookup returns CDR1 LNHDA and CDR2 SQIVND (reference sequence). The CDR3 nucleotides read TGTGCCAGTAGTATCCTGCGGACAGGAAACACCGGGGAGCTGTTTTTT. Protein: CASSILRTGNTGELFF.

This rearrangement joins TRBV6-5 to TRBJ2-1; the D gene is possibly TRBD2 (7 bases). There are 13 residues in the CDR3. V lost 7 bases to trimming and J lost 2 bases, with 9 bases between them. The germline CDR1 and CDR2 sequences are MNHEY and SVGAGI. CDR3 amino acids: CASTRGPYNEQFF. In nucleotides, the CDR3 is TGTGCCAGCACGCGGGGGCCCTACAATGAGCAGTTCTTC.

This sequence joins TRBV28 and TRBJ1-3; TRBD1 aligns across 9 bases. The germline V gene has CDR1 MDHEN and CDR2 SYDVKM. After removal of 7 bases from V and 3 bases from J, the junction contained 13 bases not matched to a gene. The CDR3 loop spans 17 amino acids. In nucleotides, the CDR3 is TGTGCCAGCATTCGCTCTTACAGGGGGCAGAATGGAAACACCATATATTTT. Its translation is CASIRSYRGQNGNTIYF.

The V and J genes are TRBV2 and TRBJ1-2; D possibly corresponds to TRBD1 (5 bases). The CDR3 is 15 residues long. V shed 6 bases and J shed 0 bases, with 14 bases lying between them. Looked up from germline, CDR1 is SNHLY and CDR2 is FYNNEI. This CDR3 is CASSRDGVANYGYTF. The CDR3 DNA is TGTGCCAGCAGCCGGGACGGAGTAGCTAACTATGGCTACACCTTC. The complete variable domain, with remaining parts taken from reference TRBV2 and TRBJ1-2, reads EPEVTQTPSHQVTQMGQEVILRCVPISNHLYFYWYRQILGQKVEFLVSFYNNEISEKSEIFDDQFSVERPDGSNFTLKIRSTKLEDSAMYFCASSRDGVANYGYTFGSGTRLTVV.

The chain couples TRBV5-4 to TRBJ2-3; the match to TRBD2 covers 14 bases. Trimming took 4 bases from V and 6 from J; bases not matched to a gene: 7. CDR3 length equals 16 residues. Germline assignment: CDR1 SGHNT and CDR2 YYREEE (reference sequence). CDR3 nucleotides: TGTGCCAGCAGCACCGGGACTAGCGGGGGTGGGGATACGCAGTATTTT. Amino acid sequence: CASSTGTSGGGDTQYF.

J is TRBJ2-3 and V is TRBV5-1; 10 nucleotides line up with TRBD2. V dropped 2 bases and J dropped 0; count of bases not matched to a gene: 3. Germline CDR1 reads SGHRS; CDR2 reads YFSETQ. This CDR3 comprises 16 residues. DNA of the CDR3: TGCGCCAGCAGCTTACTAGCGGGGACTAGCACAGATACGCAGTATTTT. Translation: CASSLLAGTSTDTQYF.

The rearrangement links TRBV30 to TRBJ2-7; D not certain. Trimming took off 0 bases at V and 5 bases at J, with 8 bases between the two ends. The CDR3 is made up of 12 amino acids. Per germline, CDR1 GTSNPN and CDR2 SVGIG (reference sequence). The CDR3, as DNA: TGTGCCTGGAGTGTACAAGGGAACGAGCAGTACTTC. It codes for CAWSVQGNEQYF.

The chain carries TRBV5-8 and TRBJ1-2, with D possibly being TRBD1 (6 bases). The CDR3 loop spans 15 amino acids. Germline CDR1 is SGHTS and CDR2 is YDEGEE. Trimming left V 3 bases short and J 4 bases short, with 16 bases between. CDR3 in DNA: TGTGCCAGCAGCTCCTGGCCGGGGGCTACCTATGGCTACACCTTC. Translated, it gives CASSSWPGATYGYTF.

The sample holds one count of this clone. The CDR3 here is CASSRKPQNRASSYNEQFF. CDR3 DNA: TGTGCCAGCAGCCGAAAGCCCCAAAACAGGGCCAGCTCCTACAATGAGCAGTTCTTC. The chain couples TRBV6-6 to TRBJ2-1, with D possibly matching TRBD1 (6 bases). The V end lost 6 bases, the J end lost 0 bases, and 24 bases lay between the germline ends. This CDR3 is built from 19 residues. Per the germline V gene, CDR1 is MNHNY and CDR2 is SVGAGI (reference sequence).

This rearrangement joins TRBV4-1 to TRBJ1-5, with D perhaps TRBD1 (5 bases). This CDR3 contains 15 residues. Germline CDR1 MGHRA, CDR2 YSYEKL. The V gene lost 3 bases and the J gene lost 1 base, with 10 bases spanning the gap. The CDR3 reads CASSQGLMSNQPQHF. Here the CDR3 DNA reads TGCGCCAGCAGCCAGGGACTGATGAGCAATCAGCCCCAGCATTTT.

The chain combines TRBV10-1 with TRBJ1-1; no firm D call. Germline V CDR1 and CDR2: WNHNN, SYGVQD (reference sequence). The CDR3 loop spans 13 amino acids. Trimming pared 0 bases from V and 4 bases from J, leaving 6 bases between. CDR3: CASSESAITEAFF. The CDR3 DNA sequence: TGCGCCAGCAGTGAGTCGGCAATCACTGAAGCTTTCTTT.

The rearrangement uses TRBV30 and TRBJ2-3; perhaps D is TRBD1 or TRBD2 (5 bases each). This CDR3 is built from 15 residues. V was pared by 4 bases and J by 0 bases, with 14 bases between. CDR1 and CDR2 from the germline V gene are GTSNPN and SVGIG (reference sequence). Here the CDR3 reads CAWTKLDSSTDTQYF. DNA for the CDR3: TGTGCCTGGACGAAACTAGACAGTAGCACAGATACGCAGTATTTT.

This clone was counted once. V usage is TRBV6-6 and J usage is TRBJ1-5; D is ambiguous. This CDR3 is 16 amino acids long. CDR1 and CDR2 from the germline V gene are MNHNY and SVGAGI (reference sequence). The V end lost 4 bases, the J end lost 0 bases, and 13 bases lay between the germline ends. In DNA form, the CDR3 reads TGTGCCAGCAGTTTCCGACGCCAATATAGCAATCAGCCCCAGCATTTT. This translates into CASSFRRQYSNQPQHF.

This chain joins TRBV2 and TRBJ1-2; 7 bases fit TRBD1. The CDR3 runs to 16 residues. Germline-derived CDR1 and CDR2 are SNHLY and FYNNEI. V was pared by 4 bases and J by 4 bases, with 12 bases of the junction left unmatched. The DNA of the CDR3 is TGTGCCAGCAGTGCCGTTAGACAGGGTAGGAGCTATGGCTACACCTTC. It encodes CASSAVRQGRSYGYTF.

The CDR3 sequence is CASSLGRETEAFF. DNA for the CDR3: TGTGCCAGCAGCCTGGGGAGGGAGACTGAAGCTTTCTTT. V usage is TRBV12-3 or TRBV12-4 and J usage is TRBJ1-1; D not certain. V shed 6 bases and J shed 5 bases, with 13 bases lying between them. CDR3 length: 13 amino acids.

The chain combines TRBV5-8 with TRBJ1-2, with D perhaps matching TRBD1 (6 bases). Germline V gives CDR1 SGHTS, CDR2 YDEGEE. The length of the CDR3 is 14 residues. Trimming removed 4 bases at V and 3 bases at J, with 13 bases between. CDR3 residues: CASSIGQPYYGYTF. CDR3 sequence (DNA): TGTGCCAGCAGCATAGGACAGCCTTACTATGGCTACACCTTC.

The chain combines TRBV18 with TRBJ2-7; the D gene is possibly TRBD1 (6 bases). Looked up from germline, CDR1 is KGHSH and CDR2 is LQKENI. This CDR3 region has 14 residues. V was shortened by 4 bases and J by 4 bases, with 14 bases between the two germline ends. CDR3 residues: CASSLEQGRYEQYF. The CDR3 DNA follows: TGTGCCAGCTCACTGGAACAGGGTCGGTACGAGCAGTACTTC.